The clone carrying this TCR beta chain was counted only a few times. This specimen comes from a study of shared clonotypes between healthy human individuals. Assay used: immunoSEQ multiplex PCR; TCRdb lists only in-frame clones, some missing. The sample shows about 480,000 clones, about 80% of them seen only once. Germline V gives CDR1 LGHNA, CDR2 YSLEER. V was clipped by 1 base and J by 5 bases, with 11 bases between them. The CDR3 extends over 14 amino acids. The clonotype comes from a woman in her thirties or forties in good health. Some clones in this sample may be carry-over from other donors' samples. Input material: PBMCs. V and J are TRBV4-3 and TRBJ2-5; D gene uncertain. CDR3 loop: CASSQGNSLETQYF. The CDR3 nucleotides read TGCGCCAGCAGCCAAGGAAATTCTCTTGAGACCCAGTACTTC.